This entry lists 2 T cell receptor beta chains sequenced from one sample in a study of T cell changes during pregnancy in multiple sclerosis (dated by TCRdb to about 2019). Library prep was done by the immunoSEQ multiplex PCR assay. What TCRdb holds here is the immuneACCESS table cut down to in-frame rearrangements. Part of the clones is not present; checked against another copy, under half of the missing clones reflect an unresolved V gene, and the others are unexplained. The sample table holds tens of thousands of clones, of which under 90% were seen once. 8% to 9.5% of the sample comes from the top ten. The sample here was CD8+ T cells from peripheral blood mononuclear cells, taken after pregnancy. Every receptor here comes from a female donor with multiple sclerosis, enrolled in a pregnancy study.

The chain's CDR3 is CASSYEMDQPQHF. CDR3 DNA sequence: TGTGCCAGCAGTTATGAGATGGATCAGCCCCAGCATTTT. V gene TRBV6-5 combines with J gene TRBJ1-5, with D unclear. The CDR3 is made up of 13 amino acids. Trimming shortened V by 3 bases and J by 5 bases, and 8 bases separated the two germline ends. The V gene's germline CDR1 is MNHEY and CDR2 SVGAGI.

Only a few counts were recorded for this clone. The gene calls are TRBV30 and TRBJ2-3; D not resolved. There are 13 residues in the CDR3. V lost 1 base to trimming and J lost 3 bases, with 8 bases between them. Germline CDR1 is GTSNPN and CDR2 is SVGIG (reference sequence). CDR3 loop: CAWSGDWTDTQYF. The DNA for the CDR3 is TGTGCCTGGAGTGGTGACTGGACAGATACGCAGTATTTT.